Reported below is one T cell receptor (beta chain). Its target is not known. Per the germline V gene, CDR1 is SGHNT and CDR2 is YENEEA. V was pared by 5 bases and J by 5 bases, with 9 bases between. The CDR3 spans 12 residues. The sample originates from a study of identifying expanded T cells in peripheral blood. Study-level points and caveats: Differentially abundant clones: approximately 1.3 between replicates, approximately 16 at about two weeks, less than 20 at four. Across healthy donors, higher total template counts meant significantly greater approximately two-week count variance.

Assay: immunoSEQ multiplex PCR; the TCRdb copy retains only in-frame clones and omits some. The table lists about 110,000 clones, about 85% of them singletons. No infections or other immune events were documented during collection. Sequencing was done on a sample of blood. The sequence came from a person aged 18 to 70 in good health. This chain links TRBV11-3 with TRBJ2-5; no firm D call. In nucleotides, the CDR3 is TGTGCCAGCAGCGTTCTGGGGGAGACCCAGTACTTC. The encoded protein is CASSVLGETQYF.